These 16 T cell receptor beta chains came from one sample sequenced in a study of response to subunit inactivated influenza vaccine (dated by TCRdb to the late 2010s). The library relied on RT-PCR. The data were produced on an Illumina HiSeq 2500. Starting from the raw public reads, TCRdb applied fastp trimming at Q25, assembled clones with MiXCR and retained in-frame beta chains. Each entry merges the rows of one CDR3 protein and shows their most common DNA and genes. The sample profile shows 150,000 to 200,000 distinct CDR3 sequences; 7.5% to 10% of them were found once. 11% of the sample is taken by the ten largest. Sample: non-naive T cells sorted from PBMCs, taken on the day of vaccination. The sample's cell subset or site label, decoded: memory T cell fraction. These receptors were obtained from a man aged 50-60 years who received an inactivated influenza vaccine. Donor details come from another sample of the same person, matched by shared clones.

This clonotype was recorded many times. This chain uses TRBV4-1 with TRBJ1-5; TRBD1 might be the D (5 bases). Germline assignment: CDR1 MGHRA and CDR2 YSYEKL. This CDR3 is built from 14 residues. The V gene lost 0 bases and the J gene lost 2 bases, with 5 bases spanning the gap. In nucleotides, the CDR3 is TGCGCCAGCAGCCAAGAACAGGGCAATCAGCCCCAGCATTTT. This codes for CASSQEQGNQPQHF.

This clonotype has ten or more counts. The chain uses TRBV5-1 and TRBJ2-1; possible D gene TRBD1, 6 bases. This CDR3 contains 13 residues. The ends were cut back, 3 bases at V and 7 bases at J, with 11 bases in the middle. CDR1 is SGHRS, CDR2 YFSETQ, per germline. The CDR3 DNA reads TGCGCCAGCAGCTCCGACAGGCATAATGAGCAGTTCTTC. Translating it yields CASSSDRHNEQFF.

This clonotype occurred many times. The chain employs TRBV20-1 and TRBJ2-3; 9 nucleotides line up with TRBD2. V shed 5 bases and J 9 bases; nucleotides not matched to a gene: 9. CDR1 and CDR2 from the germline V gene are DFQATT and SNEGSKA (reference sequence). This CDR3 has 13 amino acids. The CDR3 sequence: CSAGSGGGWTQYF. The CDR3 DNA reads TGCAGTGCTGGTAGCGGGGGCGGATGGACGCAGTATTTT.

A few counts support this clonotype. J is TRBJ2-7 and V is TRBV28; 7 positions match TRBD1. V gave up 10 bases and J gave up 1 base; unmatched junction bases: 7. From germline, CDR1 is MDHEN and CDR2 SYDVKM. CDR3 length equals 13 residues. The CDR3 region has the DNA TGTGCCATCAGACAGGGTGGGTCCTACGAGCAGTACTTC. Protein product: CAIRQGGSYEQYF.

This clonotype was detected only a few times. This chain uses TRBV5-1 with TRBJ2-1, with 9 bases matching TRBD2. J was trimmed by 13 bases and V by 0 bases; bases with no gene match: 8. CDR1 and CDR2 from the germline V gene are SGHRS and YFSETQ. The length of the CDR3 is 14 residues. CDR3 DNA: TGCGCCAGCAGCTTGGTCGGAGCGGGGGGCCAACAGTTCTTC. This codes for CASSLVGAGGQQFF. The whole variable domain, remainder taken from reference TRBV5-1 and TRBJ2-1, is KAGVTQTPRYLIKTRGQQVTLSCSPISGHRSVSWYQQTPGQGLQFLFEYFSETQRNKGNFPGRFSGRQFSNSRSEMNVSTLELGDSALYLCASSLVGAGGQQFFGPGTRLTVL.

In this sample, this clonotype turned up many times. The J gene is TRBJ1-2, the V gene TRBV6-1, with D possibly TRBD1 on 5 matching bases. The CDR3 runs to 13 residues. Germline CDR1 reads MNHNS; CDR2 reads SASEGT. V was shortened by 6 bases and J by 6 bases, with 14 bases between the two germline ends. CDR3 nucleotide sequence: TGTGCCAGCAGCCTGGGACGGGTACATGGCTACACCTTC. It codes for CASSLGRVHGYTF.

This clonotype was seen more than once but under ten times. The V and J genes are TRBV9 and TRBJ1-2; TRBD1 might be the D (5 bases). The CDR3 is 13 amino acids. CDR1 SGDLS and CDR2 YYNGEE come from the germline V gene. V lost 7 bases to trimming and J lost 0 bases, with 10 bases between them. For the CDR3, the DNA is TGTGCCAGCCGCGGGGGGTCTAACTATGGCTACACCTTC. Protein: CASRGGSNYGYTF.

This clonotype was detected a few times. The chain links TRBV20-1 to TRBJ1-1; D might be TRBD1 (5 bases). CDR1 and CDR2 (germline): DFQATT, SNEGSKA (reference sequence). The CDR3 contains 14 residues. V lost 1 base, J lost 2 bases, and 11 bases lay in between. The CDR3 nucleotides read TGCAGTGCTAGAGTAGGCGGGGACAACACTGAAGCTTTCTTT. This encodes CSARVGGDNTEAFF.

This clonotype has ten or more counts. The chain joins TRBV18 to TRBJ1-5; TRBD1 agrees at 7 bases. Germline values: CDR1 KGHSH, CDR2 LQKENI. The CDR3 consists of 17 residues. Losses at the gene ends were 5 bases for V and 2 bases for J; bases not matched to a gene: 12. The CDR3 region is CASSGGTDPRGNQPQHF. As DNA, the CDR3 is TGTGCCAGCTCAGGCGGGACAGACCCCAGGGGCAATCAGCCCCAGCATTTT.

The table lists this clonotype with many counts. The chain has TRBV12-3 or TRBV12-4 and TRBJ1-1; TRBD1 aligns across 7 bases. The CDR3 runs to 15 residues. V shed 5 bases, J shed 4 bases, and the junction held 10 bases outside the gene matches. This CDR3 reads CASSPGQPRGTEAFF. The CDR3 DNA reads TGTGCCAGCAGTCCGGGACAGCCTCGGGGCACTGAAGCTTTCTTT.

This chain links TRBV20-1 with TRBJ2-2; 7 bases match TRBD1. The CDR3 totals 15 residues. Germline V gene sequence: CDR1 DFQATT, CDR2 SNEGSKA (reference sequence). Unmatched junction bases numbered 12, after V lost 5 bases and J lost 6 bases. The CDR3 here is CSAAGGPKRSGELFF. Here the CDR3 DNA reads TGCAGTGCTGCAGGGGGACCGAAACGGTCCGGGGAGCTGTTTTTT.

This clonotype has a count of ten or more. This rearrangement joins TRBV5-6 to TRBJ1-5; 10 bases are shared with TRBD1. Germline V gene lookup returns CDR1 SGHDT and CDR2 YYEEEE. The V gene end was trimmed by 4 bases and the J gene end by 6 bases; junction bases not matched to a gene: 10. CDR3 length: 16 amino acids. The CDR3 sequence is CASSIPPGQGIQPQHF. The CDR3 nucleotides are TGTGCCAGCAGCATACCTCCGGGACAGGGGATTCAGCCCCAGCATTTT.

As for this clonotype: This may be a read error: a much more frequent sequence differs by one nucleotide. The genes are TRBV20-1 and TRBJ1-4; D is unclear. Germline CDR1 DFQATT, CDR2 SNEGSKA (reference sequence). This CDR3 region has 14 residues. The CDR3 is CSARGYPANEKLLF. The CDR3 DNA is TGCAGTGCGCGAGGTTACCCGGCTAATGAAAAACTGCTTTTT.

The V and J genes are TRBV2 and TRBJ1-6, with a tentative D call TRBD1 (6 bases). V lost 6 bases and J lost 5, with 14 bases in between. Germline values: CDR1 SNHLY, CDR2 FYNNEI. The CDR3 covers 15 residues. The CDR3 region has the DNA TGTGCCAGCAGAACCGGGACACTGAATAATTCACCCCTCCACTTT. It translates to CASRTGTLNNSPLHF.

The chain combines TRBV27 with TRBJ2-7; 9 bases fit TRBD1. V dropped 1 base and J dropped 3; count of bases not matched to a gene: 7. The CDR3 has 16 amino acids. From germline, CDR1 is MNHEY and CDR2 SMNVEV (reference sequence). The CDR3, as DNA: TGTGCCAGCAGTTTATACGGGACAGGGTCCTTCTACGAGCAGTACTTC. This codes for CASSLYGTGSFYEQYF.

V usage is TRBV18 and J usage is TRBJ2-5; TRBD1 might be the D (6 bases). The CDR3 is 14 residues long. Germline assignment: CDR1 KGHSH and CDR2 LQKENI. Trimming pared 3 bases from V and 5 bases from J, leaving 13 bases between. The CDR3 sequence: CASSPPAQGETQYF. CDR3 bases: TGTGCCAGCTCACCTCCCGCGCAGGGGGAGACCCAGTACTTC. Variable domain in full (rest from reference TRBV18 and TRBJ2-5): NAGVMQNPRHLVRRRGQEARLRCSPMKGHSHVYWYRQLPEEGLKFMVYLQKENIIDESGMPKERFSAEFPKEGPSILRIQQVVRGDSAAYFCASSPPAQGETQYFGPGTRLLVL.